This T cell receptor beta chain stems from a study of blood T cell repertoires in COVID-19. Study information: From the United States, Italy and Spain came samples of acute and convalescent COVID-19. PBMCs, B-cell-depleted T cells, or T cells provided the cDNA or gDNA that made up the material.

The ends were cut back, 0 bases at V and 8 bases at J, with 11 bases in the middle. The germline gives CDR1 SGHRS, CDR2 YFSETQ. The CDR3 is 13 residues long. Per the original data handling: Estimates of nucleated cell counts were drawn from the amplification of reference gene primers. Using immunoSEQ multiplex PCR, the repertoire was profiled, and TCRdb retains in-frame clones only, with some absent. V, J and clone size derive from that table, while D and trimming were established from the DNA sequence. The profile shows hundreds of thousands of clones, about 85% of them singletons. Points on this clone: The identical CDR3 is also encoded by other nucleotide sequences in the sample.

The V and J genes are TRBV5-1 and TRBJ1-2; perhaps TRBD1 as D (5 bases). Sequenced material: peripheral blood. The receptor comes from a woman in her late teens or twenties with acute or convalescent COVID-19. CDR3 bases: TGCGCCAGCAGCTTGGTGCCCGGGGGAGGCTACACCTTC. It is translated as CASSLVPGGGYTF.